Listed here is a single T cell receptor beta chain. Its antigen is unidentified. The PBMCs had their origin in roughly 9.4 ml of fresh peripheral blood. The CDR3 is 16 amino acids. Germline-derived CDR1 and CDR2 are SGHAT and FQNNGV. V shed 3 bases and J 4 bases; nucleotides not matched to a gene: 8. Amplification yielded TCR beta CDR3 regions, with RNA transcripts as the source. The TCR CDR3 was amplified in a first-round RT-PCR using the HTBI primer set. TCRdb passed the multiplex PCR reads through MiXCR, listing each CDR3 protein once. Of about 640,000 distinct CDR3 sequences in the sample, about a fifth were seen once. The data are from a study of T cells in Graves' hyperthyroidism and ophthalmopathy. The wider study: Peripheral blood was drawn at first diagnosis, prior to all treatment.

Whole-study results and caveats: In simple terms, a model built on 13 V-J features told ophthalmopathy apart from stable hyperthyroidism. Model-based prediction identified ophthalmopathy a median about 6.8 months prior to its onset.

Sequenced input: blood. The chain couples TRBV11-2 to TRBJ1-3; 8 bases fit TRBD1. This clonotype originated in a man aged 25-45 years with Graves' ophthalmopathy. CDR3 loop: CASSLTGDPRGNTIYF. The CDR3 bases are TGTGCCAGCAGCTTGACAGGGGACCCTAGAGGAAACACCATATATTTT.